This entry features one T cell receptor beta chain sequence. No cognate antigen has been identified for it. Base-call qualities are not available, and no considerably larger clone is one nucleotide away. The sample comes from a study of T cell responses to AZD1222 COVID-19 vaccine (dated by TCRdb to the early 2020s). At the level of the whole study: Because spike-specific TCR depth and breadth did not differ between the two schedules, AZD1222 recipients who got a second dose at roughly 4 weeks were pooled with those who got a second dose at roughly 12 weeks. TCR sequencing was performed for about 250 trial participants, of whom some 200 were given two doses of AZD1222 and around 25 were given two doses of MenACWY control vaccine. Enrollment into the trials was organized by age into subgroups of 18-55, 56-69 and 70-plus years, and those subgroups contained about 160, 30 and 59 TCR-sequenced participants, respectively. Here is what the overall study found, with its caveats: Because no samples from the day 14 peak response were available, repertoires could be characterized only after the peak T cell response. Participants were mostly white British, with more females than males. The authors suggested clonal diversity may have been underestimated. Spike-specific TCR breadth and depth rose significantly after two AZD1222 doses compared with day 0 and with MenACWY recipients. In the small 56-69-year group, the increase in depth fell short of significance, most likely because of low power. Only six or seven AZD1222 recipients were SARS-CoV-2 seropositive at baseline, limiting conclusions about previously exposed vaccinees. CD4 TCRs associated with the vaccine covered the entire spike protein, and the dominant responses were in regions 160-218 and 743-854. Epitopes outside the regions mutated in the B.1.351 and B.1.1.7 variants were reportedly recognized by nearly half of the unique spike-specific TCRs.

The time point label for this specimen denotes: baseline before first vaccination. Vaccinee samples were obtained from the UK trials COV001 and COV002, which included a single-blind randomized controlled phase 2/3 trial of AZD1222 (ChAdOx1 nCoV-19) in healthy adults. For TCRbeta chain sequencing, PBMC samples were collected from trial participants at day 0 and at day 28 after the second dose. The CDR3 regions of human TCRbeta chains were analyzed by immunosequencing. As for how the authors treated the data: TCRs in the repertoires were matched against a reference library of SARS-CoV-2-specific TCRs that had been generated with the MIRA antigen-specificity platform. Breadth was defined as the fraction of unique TCRs that were SARS-CoV-2-associated. Depth was defined as the fraction of total T cells that were SARS-CoV-2-associated. Using the MIRA data, every spike-specific TCR was mapped to the spike region that the TCR reacted to and assigned to either a CD4 or a CD8 class. Log10-transformed breadth and depth values were compared by one-way ANOVA with Sidak's multiple comparisons tests. Held by TCRdb, this immuneACCESS table contains in-frame sequences only and omits some clones. Under half of the omission traces to an unresolved V gene where checked; the cause of the rest is unknown. V and J calls and clone size come straight from that table; D and trimming were deduced from the DNA. The sample table lists 45,000 to 60,000 clones, 60% to 85% of them with a count of one. Roughly 6.6% of the sample is taken by the ten largest.

In the germline V gene, CDR1 corresponds to SGHVS and CDR2 to FQNEAQ. Counted from cysteine to valine, this CDR3 has 15 amino acids. Solely the CDR3 DNA is kept, with 45 bases framed from the first base. The V end gives up 4 bases and the J end 10 bases, leaving 15 bases in the junction not matched to a gene. Sequencing used peripheral blood, obtained on day 0 of AZD1222 vaccination. The V gene is TRBV7-8 and the J gene is TRBJ2-7; the junction holds 8 bases that match TRBD1. The receptor's source is an adult in good health. The CDR3 region has the sequence CASSSRTGTPSAQYV. The sequenced DNA is TGTGCCAGCAGCTCGAGGACAGGGACCCCCTCGGCCCAGTACGTC.